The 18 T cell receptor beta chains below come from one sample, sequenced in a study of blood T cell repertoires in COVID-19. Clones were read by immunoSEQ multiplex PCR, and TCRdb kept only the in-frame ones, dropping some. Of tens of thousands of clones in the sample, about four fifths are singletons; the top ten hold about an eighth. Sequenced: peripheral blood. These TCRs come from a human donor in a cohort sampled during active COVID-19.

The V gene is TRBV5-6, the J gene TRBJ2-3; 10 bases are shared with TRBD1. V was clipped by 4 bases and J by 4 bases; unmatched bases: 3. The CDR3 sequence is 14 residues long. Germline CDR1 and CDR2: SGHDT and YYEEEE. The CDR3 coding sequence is TGTGCCAGCAGCGGGGACAGGGGTTCAGATACGCAGTATTTT. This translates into CASSGDRGSDTQYF.

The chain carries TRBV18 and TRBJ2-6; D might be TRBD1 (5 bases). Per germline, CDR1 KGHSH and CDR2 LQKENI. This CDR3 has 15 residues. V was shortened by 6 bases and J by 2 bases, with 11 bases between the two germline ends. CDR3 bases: TGTGCCAGCTCCCAGGGAAGGGCTGGGGCCAACGTCCTGACTTTC. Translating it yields CASSQGRAGANVLTF.

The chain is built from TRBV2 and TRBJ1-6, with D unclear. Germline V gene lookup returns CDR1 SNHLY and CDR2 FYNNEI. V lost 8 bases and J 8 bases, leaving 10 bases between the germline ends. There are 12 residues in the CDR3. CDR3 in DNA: TGTGCCAGCGTACTCACGGATTCACCCCTCCACTTT. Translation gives CASVLTDSPLHF.

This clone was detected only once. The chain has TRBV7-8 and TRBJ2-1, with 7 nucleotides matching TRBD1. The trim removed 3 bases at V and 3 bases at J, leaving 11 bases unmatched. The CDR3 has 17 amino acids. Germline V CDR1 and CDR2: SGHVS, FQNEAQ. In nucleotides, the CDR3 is TGTGCCAGCAGCTTCCAACCGACGACAGGGAGCTACAATGAGCAGTTCTTC. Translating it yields CASSFQPTTGSYNEQFF.

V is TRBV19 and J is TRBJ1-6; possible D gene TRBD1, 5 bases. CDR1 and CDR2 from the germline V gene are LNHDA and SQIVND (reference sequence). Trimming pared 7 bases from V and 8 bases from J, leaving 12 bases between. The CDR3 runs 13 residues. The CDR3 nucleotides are TGTGCCAGTACCAGCAGGGTCGATTCACCCCTCCACTTT. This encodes CASTSRVDSPLHF.

The DNA for the CDR3 is TGTGCCAGCAGCTCAGGATCATGGGACAGGGCCCACGAGCAGTACTTC. Translating it yields CASSSGSWDRAHEQYF. The chain is built from TRBV13 and TRBJ2-7; 9 bases line up with TRBD1. The CDR3 length is 16 residues. Germline CDR1 is PRHDT and CDR2 is FYEKMQ (reference sequence). V shed 4 bases and J 5 bases; nucleotides not matched to a gene: 12. Full variable domain (outside the CDR3, taken from reference TRBV13 and TRBJ2-7): AAGVIQSPRHLIKEKRETATLKCYPIPRHDTVYWYQQGPGQDPQFLISFYEKMQSDKGSIPDRFSAQQFSDYHSELNMSSLELGDSALYFCASSSGSWDRAHEQYFGPGTRLTVT.

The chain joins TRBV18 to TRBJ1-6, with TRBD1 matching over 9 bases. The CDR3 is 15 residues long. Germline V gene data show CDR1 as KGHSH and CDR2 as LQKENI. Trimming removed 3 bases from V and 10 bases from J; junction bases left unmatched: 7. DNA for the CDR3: TGTGCCAGCTCACCGGGACAGGGATATGGATCACCCCTCCACTTT. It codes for CASSPGQGYGSPLHF.

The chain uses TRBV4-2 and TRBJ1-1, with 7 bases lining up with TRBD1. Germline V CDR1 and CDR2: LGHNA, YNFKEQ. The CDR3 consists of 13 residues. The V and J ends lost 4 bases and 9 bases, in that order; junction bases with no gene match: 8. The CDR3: CASSPSLGQKAFF. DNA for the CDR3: TGTGCCAGCAGCCCCTCGTTGGGACAGAAAGCTTTCTTT.

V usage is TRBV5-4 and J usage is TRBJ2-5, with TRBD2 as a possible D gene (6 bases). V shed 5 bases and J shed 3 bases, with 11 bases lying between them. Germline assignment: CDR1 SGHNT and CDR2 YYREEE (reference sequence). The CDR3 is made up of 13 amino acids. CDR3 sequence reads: CASSSWGEETQYF. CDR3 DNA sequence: TGTGCCAGCAGTTCGTGGGGGGAAGAGACCCAGTACTTC.

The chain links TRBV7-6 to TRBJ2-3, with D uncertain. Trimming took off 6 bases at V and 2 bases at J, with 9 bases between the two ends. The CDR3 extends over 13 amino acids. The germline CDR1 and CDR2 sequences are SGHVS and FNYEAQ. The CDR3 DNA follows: TGTGCCAGCAGAGAGCTCGTCACAGATACGCAGTATTTT. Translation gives CASRELVTDTQYF. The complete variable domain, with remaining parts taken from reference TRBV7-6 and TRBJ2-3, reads GAGVSQSPRYKVTKRGQDVALRCDPISGHVSLYWYRQALGQGPEFLTYFNYEAQQDKSGLPNDRFSAERPEGSISTLTIQRTEQRDSAMYRCASRELVTDTQYFGPGTRLTVL.

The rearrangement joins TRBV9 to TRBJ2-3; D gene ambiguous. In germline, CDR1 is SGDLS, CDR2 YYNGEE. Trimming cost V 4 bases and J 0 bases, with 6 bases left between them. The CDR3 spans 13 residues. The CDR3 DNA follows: TGTGCCAGCAGCCCTACTAGCACAGATACGCAGTATTTT. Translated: CASSPTSTDTQYF.

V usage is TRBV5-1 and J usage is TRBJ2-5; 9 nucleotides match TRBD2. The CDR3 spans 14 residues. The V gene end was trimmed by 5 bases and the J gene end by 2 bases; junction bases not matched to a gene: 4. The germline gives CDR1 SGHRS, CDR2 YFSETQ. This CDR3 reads CASRSLAGQETQYF. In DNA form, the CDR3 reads TGCGCCAGCAGGTCCCTAGCGGGACAAGAGACCCAGTACTTC.

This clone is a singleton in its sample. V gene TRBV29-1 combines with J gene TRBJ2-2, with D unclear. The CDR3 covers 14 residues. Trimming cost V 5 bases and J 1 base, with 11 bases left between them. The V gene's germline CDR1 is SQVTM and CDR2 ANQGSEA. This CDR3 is CSVQYSLNTGELFF. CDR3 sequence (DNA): TGCAGCGTTCAATACAGCTTGAACACCGGGGAGCTGTTTTTT.

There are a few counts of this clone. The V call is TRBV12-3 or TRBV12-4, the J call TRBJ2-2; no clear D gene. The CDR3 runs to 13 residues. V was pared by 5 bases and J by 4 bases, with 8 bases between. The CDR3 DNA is TGTGCCAGCAGTCAACAAAGCACCGGGGAGCTGTTTTTT. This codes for CASSQQSTGELFF.

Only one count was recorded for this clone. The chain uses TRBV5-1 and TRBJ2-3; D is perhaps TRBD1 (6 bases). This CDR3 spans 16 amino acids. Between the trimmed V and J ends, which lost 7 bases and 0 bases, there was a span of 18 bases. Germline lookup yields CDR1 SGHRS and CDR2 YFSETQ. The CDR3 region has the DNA TGCGCCAGCGGACGAACAGACAGGCCTAGCACAGATACGCAGTATTTT. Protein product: CASGRTDRPSTDTQYF.

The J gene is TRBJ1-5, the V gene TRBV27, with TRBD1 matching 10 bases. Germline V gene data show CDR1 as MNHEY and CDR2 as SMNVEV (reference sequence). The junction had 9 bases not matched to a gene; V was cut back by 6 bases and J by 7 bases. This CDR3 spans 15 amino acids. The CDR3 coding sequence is TGTGCCAGCAGAAAGACAGGGGGCGCAGGGCAGCCCCAGCATTTT. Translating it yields CASRKTGGAGQPQHF.

The CDR3 sequence: CATSVPGGDREPEFF. Here the CDR3 DNA reads TGTGCCACCAGCGTCCCGGGAGGGGACCGGGAACCCGAGTTCTTC. V and J are TRBV15 and TRBJ2-1; 8 nucleotides line up with TRBD2. V gave up 5 bases and J gave up 14 bases; unmatched junction bases: 17. Germline V CDR1 and CDR2: LNHNV, YYDKDF (reference sequence). The CDR3 spans 15 residues.

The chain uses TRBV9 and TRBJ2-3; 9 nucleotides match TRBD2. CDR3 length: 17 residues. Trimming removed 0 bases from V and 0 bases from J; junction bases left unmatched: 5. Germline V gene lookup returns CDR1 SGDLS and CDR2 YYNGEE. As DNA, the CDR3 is TGTGCCAGCAGCGTAGAGACTAGCGGTCTAAGCACAGATACGCAGTATTTT. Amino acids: CASSVETSGLSTDTQYF.